These 17 T cell receptor beta chains were all obtained from the same sample, sequenced in a study of T-cell reconstitution after alpha-beta-depleted transplantation in children. Preparing the TCRbeta library involved the use of unique molecular identifiers. TCRdb passed the PCR reads through MiXCR, listing each CDR3 protein once. Among hundreds of thousands of distinct CDR3 sequences listed, roughly 14% were seen once. Sequenced material: PBMCs, taken before TCRalphabeta/CD19-depleted stem cell transplant. The receptors come from a girl aged 2 to 9 with congenital amegakaryocytic thrombocytopenia, due to receive a stem cell transplant.

This chain links TRBV20-1 with TRBJ2-7; a possible D gene is TRBD2 (6 bases). CDR1 is DFQATT and CDR2 is SNEGSKA in the germline V gene (reference sequence). This CDR3 spans 13 amino acids. Trimming shortened V by 2 bases and J by 5 bases, and 13 bases separated the two germline ends. The CDR3 nucleotides are TGCAGTGCTAGAATCTCGGGAGCGGACGAGCAGTACTTC. Translation: CSARISGADEQYF.

The sample holds many counts of this clonotype. V gene TRBV20-1 combines with J gene TRBJ1-6; 7 bases match TRBD1. CDR1 and CDR2 from the germline V gene are DFQATT and SNEGSKA (reference sequence). CDR3 length equals 13 residues. V shed 4 bases and J 7 bases; nucleotides not matched to a gene: 4. CDR3 coding DNA: TGCAGTGCTACCTACAGGGGAAATTCACCCCTCCACTTT. Amino acid sequence: CSATYRGNSPLHF.

This clonotype was recorded at least ten times. This chain links TRBV10-3 with TRBJ2-1; maybe TRBD2 (6 bases). The ends were cut back, 7 bases at V and 12 bases at J, with 19 bases in the middle. Germline V gene lookup returns CDR1 ENHRY and CDR2 SYGVKD. CDR3 size: 13 residues. CDR3 sequence reads: CAITAGTNEVQFF. The CDR3 bases are TGTGCCATCACGGCGGGAACTAATGAGGTGCAGTTCTTC.

The J gene is TRBJ2-5, the V gene TRBV28; perhaps TRBD1 as D (6 bases). This CDR3 contains 15 residues. The V end was cut by 4 bases, the J end by 5 bases, with 17 bases between. In germline, CDR1 is MDHEN, CDR2 SYDVKM. CDR3 DNA: TGTGCCAGCAGTTCGAGGACAGACAATGTGGAGACCCAGTACTTC. This codes for CASSSRTDNVETQYF.

CDR3 sequence (DNA): TGTGCCATCAGCGGGGCTTGGGACACCGGGGAGCTGTTTTTT. It encodes CAISGAWDTGELFF. The V and J genes are TRBV10-3 and TRBJ2-2, with D perhaps TRBD1 or TRBD2 (5 bases each). Between the trimmed V and J ends, which lost 6 bases and 3 bases, there was a span of 11 bases. There are 14 residues in the CDR3. Germline assignment: CDR1 ENHRY and CDR2 SYGVKD.

Only a few counts were recorded for this clonotype. This chain connects TRBV30 to TRBJ2-7; D not certain. There are 13 residues in the CDR3. Germline CDR1 and CDR2: GTSNPN and SVGIG (reference sequence). Trimming took 3 bases from V and 0 from J, leaving 9 bases between them. Written as DNA, the CDR3 is TGTGCCTGGAGGTCCGCAGGCTCCTACGAGCAGTACTTC. Amino acid sequence: CAWRSAGSYEQYF.

This clonotype was counted many times. The chain employs TRBV5-5 and TRBJ2-1, with TRBD2 matching over 13 bases. Germline CDR1 SGHKS, CDR2 YYEKEE (reference sequence). V shed 5 bases and J 2 bases; nucleotides not matched to a gene: 1. The CDR3 covers 15 residues. The CDR3 nucleotides are TGTGCCAGCAGACTAGCGGGAGGGCCCTACAATGAGCAGTTCTTC. This gives the protein CASRLAGGPYNEQFF.

The rearrangement joins TRBV4-1 to TRBJ2-2; D not resolved. Germline CDR1 is MGHRA and CDR2 is YSYEKL. Between the trimmed V and J ends, which lost 1 base and 1 base, there was a span of 10 bases. The CDR3 spans 16 residues. The CDR3 spells CASSQVDLGNTGELFF. In nucleotides, the CDR3 is TGCGCCAGCAGCCAAGTTGATCTGGGGAACACCGGGGAGCTGTTTTTT.

The sample holds a few counts of this clonotype. V gene TRBV20-1 combines with J gene TRBJ1-1; tentatively, D is TRBD1 (5 bases). Germline V gene lookup returns CDR1 DFQATT and CDR2 SNEGSKA (reference sequence). Trimming took off 4 bases at V and 0 bases at J, with 9 bases between the two ends. The CDR3 has 13 amino acids. The CDR3 DNA reads TGCAGTGCTACCGCACAGGTGAACACTGAAGCTTTCTTT. Its translation: CSATAQVNTEAFF.

This clonotype was seen repeatedly, ten times or more. CDR3 in DNA: TGTGCCAGCAGCGCATGGACTAGCGGGGTGTGGGAAGACAATGAGCAGTTCTTC. It specifies CASSAWTSGVWEDNEQFF. V gene TRBV9 combines with J gene TRBJ2-1; 12 bases are shared with TRBD2. This CDR3 contains 18 residues. Germline V CDR1 and CDR2: SGDLS, YYNGEE. The J segment lost 5 bases and the V segment lost 3 bases, leaving 12 bases of the junction unmatched.

This sequence joins TRBV28 and TRBJ2-3; D gene unclear. The length of the CDR3 is 14 residues. From germline, CDR1 is MDHEN and CDR2 SYDVKM. V was clipped by 6 bases and J by 1 base, with 11 bases between them. The CDR3 is CASSEDPGTDTQYF. The CDR3 DNA reads TGTGCCAGCAGCGAGGACCCCGGCACAGATACGCAGTATTTT.

This clonotype was seen at least ten times. The chain has TRBV28 and TRBJ2-1; maybe TRBD1 (6 bases). CDR1 and CDR2 from the germline V gene are MDHEN and SYDVKM. V shed 7 bases and J shed 6 bases, with 13 bases lying between them. This CDR3 contains 13 residues. The CDR3 protein is CASIGGSGNEQFF. The CDR3 nucleotides read TGTGCCAGCATAGGGGGAAGTGGCAATGAGCAGTTCTTC.

This clonotype was detected only a few times. J is TRBJ2-2 and V is TRBV7-3; TRBD2 matches 12 bases. Germline V gene data show CDR1 as SGHTA and CDR2 as FQGTGA. The CDR3 length is 19 residues. Trimming took 1 base from V and 6 from J; bases not matched to a gene: 12. The CDR3 reads CASSLIPRASGRASGELFF. The CDR3, as DNA: TGTGCCAGCAGCTTAATTCCCCGAGCTAGCGGGAGGGCCTCCGGGGAGCTGTTTTTT.

Many counts were recorded for this clonotype. The chain combines TRBV5-1 with TRBJ2-7; D remains ambiguous. Germline-derived CDR1 and CDR2 are SGHRS and YFSETQ. V lost 0 bases and J 0 bases, leaving 7 bases between the germline ends. The CDR3 has 14 amino acids. Here the CDR3 DNA reads TGCGCCAGCAGCTTGGATGGCTACTCCTACGAGCAGTACTTC. Translation: CASSLDGYSYEQYF.

In its sample, this clonotype was seen many times. V and J are TRBV20-1 and TRBJ2-1, with 12 bases matching TRBD2. The V and J ends lost 3 bases and 7 bases, in that order; junction bases with no gene match: 7. Germline V gene sequence: CDR1 DFQATT, CDR2 SNEGSKA (reference sequence). This CDR3 has 15 residues. The CDR3 coding sequence is TGCAGTGCTAGCTTACTAGCGGGAGGTCCGAATGAGCAGTTCTTC. It encodes CSASLLAGGPNEQFF.

There are many counts of this clonotype. This chain joins TRBV27 and TRBJ2-3; D may correspond to TRBD1 or TRBD2 (5 bases each). The CDR3 spans 18 residues. Germline CDR1 and CDR2: MNHEY and SMNVEV (reference sequence). Trimming shortened V by 5 bases and J by 1 base, and 22 bases separated the two germline ends. CDR3 coding DNA: TGTGCCAGCAGTAGGAGGCAGGGTCGAGTTTCTGGCACAGATACGCAGTATTTT. Translation: CASSRRQGRVSGTDTQYF.

Only a few counts were recorded for this clonotype. This chain joins TRBV2 and TRBJ2-2, with no clear D. Trimming shortened V by 6 bases and J by 1 base, and 12 bases separated the two germline ends. CDR1 is SNHLY, CDR2 FYNNEI, per germline. CDR3 length: 15 amino acids. For the CDR3, the DNA is TGTGCCAGCAGGCCAAGTTTCATGAACACCGGGGAGCTGTTTTTT. Its protein product is CASRPSFMNTGELFF.